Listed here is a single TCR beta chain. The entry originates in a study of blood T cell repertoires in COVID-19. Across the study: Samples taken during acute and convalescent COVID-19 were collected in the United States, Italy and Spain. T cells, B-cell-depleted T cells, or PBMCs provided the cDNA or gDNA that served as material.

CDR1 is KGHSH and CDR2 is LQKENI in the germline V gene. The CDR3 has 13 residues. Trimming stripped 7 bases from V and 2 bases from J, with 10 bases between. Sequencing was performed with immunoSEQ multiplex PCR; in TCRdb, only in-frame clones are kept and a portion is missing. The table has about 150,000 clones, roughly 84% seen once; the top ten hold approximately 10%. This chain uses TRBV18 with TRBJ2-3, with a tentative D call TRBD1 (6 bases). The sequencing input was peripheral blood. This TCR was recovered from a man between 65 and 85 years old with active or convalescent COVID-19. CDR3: CASYGQITDTQYF. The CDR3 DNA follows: TGTGCCAGCTACGGACAGATCACAGATACGCAGTATTTT.